This T cell receptor (beta chain) was documented in a study of blood T cell repertoires in COVID-19. Overall study context: Sites in the United States, Italy and Spain provided acute and convalescent COVID-19 samples.

Worth noting for this clone: The junction departs from germline at one end; a sequencing error may be responsible. Distinct nucleotide sequences in the sample also encode this CDR3.

Profiling relied on immunoSEQ multiplex PCR, and the TCRdb table lists in-frame clones only, not all of them. The table includes roughly 190,000 clones, roughly 80% detected once. Germline loops: CDR1 SGDLS, CDR2 YYNGEE. The CDR3 contains 15 residues. The sample comprised PBMCs or T cells enriched from blood (not recorded which). The sequence derives from a woman aged 60 to 75 with acute COVID-19. The genes are TRBV9 and TRBJ2-2, with D maybe TRBD2 (5 bases). In DNA, the CDR3 is TGTGCCAGCAGCGAGCGGCACAGTTCGGTCGGGGAGCTATTTTTT. It specifies CASSERHSSVGELFF.